This T cell receptor (beta chain) derives from a study of cytomegalovirus exposure and HLA in healthy donors. Study overall: T cells numbering around 190 million yielded some 110 million unique TCR beta sequences in an earlier analysis.

It was with 60 Vbeta and 13 Jbeta primers that the PCR ran. Method: immunoSEQ multiplex PCR; TCRdb's copy keeps in-frame clones and lacks some. The sample yields approximately 110,000 clones, 75% to 85% seen once. Germline V gene data show CDR1 as SGHDT and CDR2 as YYEEEE. CDR3 length: 15 residues. The ends were cut back, 2 bases at V and 10 bases at J, with 21 bases in the middle. General study points: As confirmed in vitro, a few CMV-associated chains were specific for CMV antigens. Across all donors, roughly uniform sequencing depth was an assumption of the presence/absence analyses. Per a later analysis, HLA-associated TCR beta chains showed more clonal expansion than other, equally common TCR beta chains.

This clone was counted ten times or more. Its antigen remains unknown. The gene calls are TRBV5-6 and TRBJ1-2, with D perhaps matching TRBD1 (5 bases). What was sequenced was PBMCs. The source is a man in his forties in good health and CMV-seronegative. The CDR3 protein is CASSFGTAVVGDYTF. CDR3 sequence (DNA): TGTGCCAGCAGCTTTGGGACTGCCGTAGTTGGAGACTACACCTTC.